The clone carrying this T cell receptor beta chain has more than one count but fewer than ten. What it binds is unknown. The data belong to a study of T cells after posttransplantation cyclophosphamide. Study results and limitations: Skin or GI-infiltrating T cells shared few TRB sequences with blood. Donor-recipient repertoire similarity was low at 1-2 months, rising over year one.

The assay was immunoSEQ multiplex PCR, and TCRdb's table has in-frame clones only and misses some. The table lists about 15,000 clones, 76% of them singletons, with approximately 1.2% in the top ten. The sequence was collected from a man aged 50 or older. The material sequenced was memory CD4+ T cells sorted from PBMCs.

CDR3 sequence (DNA): TGTGCCAGCAGTCGGGAACCAAACTACGAGCAGTACTTC. Translation gives CASSREPNYEQYF. The J gene is TRBJ2-7, the V gene TRBV2, with a weak D call TRBD2 (5 bases). The CDR3 spans 13 residues. Germline assignment: CDR1 SNHLY and CDR2 FYNNEI. V was shortened by 5 bases and J by 3 bases, with 11 bases between the two germline ends. Drawing the rest from reference TRBV2 and TRBJ2-7, the complete variable domain is EPEVTQTPSHQVTQMGQEVILRCVPISNHLYFYWYRQILGQKVEFLVSFYNNEISEKSEIFDDQFSVERPDGSNFTLKIRSTKLEDSAMYFCASSREPNYEQYFGPGTRLTVT.